The following is a TCR beta chain sequence with its context. The assay was immunoSEQ multiplex PCR, and TCRdb's table has in-frame clones only and misses some. The data hold tens of thousands of clones, with approximately 89% observed a single time. The sample originates from a study of T cells in localized non-small cell lung cancer. The sequence was obtained from a man between 35 and 75 years old with stage I lung adenocarcinoma. The specimen was peripheral blood, collected before any cancer treatment.

DNA of the CDR3: TGTGCCAGCAGTCCCGGGACAGGGCAACGCTCCTACAATGAGCAGTTCTTC. It encodes CASSPGTGQRSYNEQFF. The chain employs TRBV2 and TRBJ2-1, with 9 nucleotides matching TRBD1. CDR3 length equals 17 residues. Unmatched junction bases numbered 8, after V lost 5 bases and J lost 0 bases. Germline-derived CDR1 and CDR2 are SNHLY and FYNNEI.